This T cell receptor (beta chain) was recovered during a study of T-cell memory formation after mild COVID-19 (dated by TCRdb to about 2021). Regarding the research as a whole: TCR sequence clusters from the two donors were largely donor specific. T-cell clones expanding and contracting after mild COVID-19 in a couple of donors were tracked by longitudinal TCRalpha and TCRbeta repertoire sequencing. Two young, previously healthy adult volunteers, one female and one male, were included in the cohort. General conclusions and limits of the study: Only a couple of mild cases were covered by the study, and larger cohorts that include severe cases with pre-infection samples were considered necessary. Some responding clones were found in pre-infection memory, which suggests that pre-existing cross-reactive memory T cells took part in the SARS-CoV-2 response. SARS-CoV-2 specificity was not confirmed for the second-wave clones peaking on day 37. From day 15 to 85, contracting clones showed balanced CD4/CD8 phenotypes, whereas a second wave of clones that expanded from day 15 to 37 leaned towards CD4+. Contracting CD4+ clones appeared mostly in the CM and EM memory subsets, whereas CD8+ clones were enriched in EMRA.

Sequencing relied on an Illumina NovaSeq 6000. TCRalpha and TCRbeta cDNA libraries were built by 5'RACE with constant-segment primers, adding sample barcodes and unique molecular identifiers. RNA was extracted from every sample with Trizol reagent. Libraries were amplified in two PCR steps, with a second sample barcode and Illumina TruSeq adapters added in the second step. Sequencing of the libraries was done on an Illumina NovaSeq, producing 2 x 150 bp paired-end reads. In the authors' own workflow: Demultiplexing of reads and collapsing into UMI-guided consensus sequences were performed with migec v1.2.7. With mixcr v2.1.11, UMI consensuses were aligned to TRA and TRB V and J templates and assembled into clonotypes. Expanded or contracted clonotypes were those called significant by both edgeR and NoisET, with noise models trained on biological replicates. edgeR calls used a false discovery rate-adjusted p below 0.01 and a log2 fold-change threshold of 1. PCA with hierarchical clustering of max-normalized trajectories of the 1000 most abundant clonotypes was used as exploratory dynamics analysis. Separately sequenced CD4+ and CD8+ repertoires were used to assign the CD4 or CD8 phenotype of responding clones. TCRdb passed the public sequencing reads through fastp at Q25 and MiXCR, retaining productive beta sequences. Rows are unified per CDR3 protein, each entry keeping the most common DNA and genes. None of the V and J calls come from the authors' own analysis; TCRdb made them. Within this sample are about half a million distinct CDR3 sequences, with around a sixth of them counted one time only. Together, the top ten hold over 9% of the sample.

Ficoll-Paque density gradient centrifugation was the method used to isolate PBMCs. Taken from cysteine to phenylalanine, the CDR3 has 12 residues. Just CDR3 DNA is preserved here, 36 bases in frame from base 1. The germline V gene gives CDR1 as SQVTM and CDR2 as ANQGSEA. V was cut back by 3 bases and J by 2 bases, leaving a gap of 6 bases between them. In the case of this clonotype: The antigen it binds to is not known. There are no base qualities to consult, and no much larger clone falls within one base.

Material: PBMCs or a T cell subset sorted from them (not recorded which). This receptor chain uses TRBV29-1 and TRBJ2-3; 5 matching bases give a weak D call of TRBD1. The source is an adult woman who had mild COVID-19 (a few samples of this study predate the infection). The sample titles of this study are shuffled in the database, so cell type and time point are left out; the donor was told from shared clones. CDR3 reads: CSVDRATDTQYF. The DNA sequence is TGCAGCGTTGACAGGGCCACAGATACGCAGTATTTT.